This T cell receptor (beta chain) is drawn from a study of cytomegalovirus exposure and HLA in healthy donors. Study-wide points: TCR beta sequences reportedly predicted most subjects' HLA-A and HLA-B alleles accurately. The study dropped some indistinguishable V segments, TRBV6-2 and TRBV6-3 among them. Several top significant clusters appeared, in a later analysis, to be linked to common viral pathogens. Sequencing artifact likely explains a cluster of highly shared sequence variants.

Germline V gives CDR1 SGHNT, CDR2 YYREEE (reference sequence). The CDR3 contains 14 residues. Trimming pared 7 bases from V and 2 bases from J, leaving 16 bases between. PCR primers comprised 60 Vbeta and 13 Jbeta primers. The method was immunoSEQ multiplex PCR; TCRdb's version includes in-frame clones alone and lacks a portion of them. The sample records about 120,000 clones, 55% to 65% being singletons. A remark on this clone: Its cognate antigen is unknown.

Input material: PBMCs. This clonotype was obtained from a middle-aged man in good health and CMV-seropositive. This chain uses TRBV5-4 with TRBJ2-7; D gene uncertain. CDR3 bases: TGTGCCAGCCAGAGAGGCAGCGTTCCCTACGAGCAGTACTTC. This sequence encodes CASQRGSVPYEQYF.